This TCR beta chain comes out of a study of CD8 T cells in Susac syndrome. The CDR3 runs 14 residues. Germline V gene data show CDR1 as MDHEN and CDR2 as SYDVKM. Trimming cost V 9 bases and J 6 bases, with 17 bases left between them. Reverse transcription used about 0.45 to 1 ug RNA and random hexamers. TCRdb re-analysed the immunoSEQ multiplex PCR reads in MiXCR, keeping a single row per CDR3 protein. The sample has 150,000 to 200,000 distinct CDR3 sequences, roughly 94% seen once. The V and J genes are TRBV28 and TRBJ2-2; D is perhaps TRBD2 (6 bases). The sample was CD4+ T cells from PBMCs. This TCR came from a human donor with multiple sclerosis. CDR3 sequence: CASYLTSNAGELFF. The CDR3 DNA follows: TGTGCCAGTTACCTGACTAGTAATGCCGGGGAGCTGTTTTTT.